This record looks at one T cell receptor (beta chain) sequence and its context. Its antigen is unidentified. The sample comes from a study of cytomegalovirus exposure and HLA in healthy donors. Study as a whole: HLA-typed donors contributed around 88 million unique TCRs, which were held in an early data release. Study results and limitations: It was shown in a later analysis that HLA-associated TCR beta chains were more clonally expanded than other, equally common chains.

The PCR ran on 60 Vbeta and 13 Jbeta primers. The repertoire was sequenced with immunoSEQ multiplex PCR; TCRdb's copy has only in-frame clones and lacks some. Altogether under 150,000 clones are present, 65% to 85% being singletons, with the ten largest covering around 2.6%. The sequencing sample was made of PBMCs. The receptor's source is a woman aged 18-29 years in good health and CMV-seronegative.

CDR3 nucleotides: TGTGCCAGCAGCCTCCGGGACAGCCTCCCTGCGGGAGGGCCTGAGCAGTTCTTC. The encoded protein is CASSLRDSLPAGGPEQFF. The chain employs TRBV7-6 and TRBJ2-1; 9 nucleotides agree with TRBD2. J was trimmed by 9 bases and V by 5 bases; bases with no gene match: 20. Germline CDR1 and CDR2: SGHVS and FNYEAQ. This CDR3 spans 18 amino acids.